This T cell receptor (beta chain) was captured by sequencing in a study of identical twins. This CDR3 contains 15 residues. From germline, CDR1 is ENHRY and CDR2 SYGVKD. V was trimmed by 0 bases and J by 0 bases, leaving 7 bases between them. Template switching added a universal primer site, and cDNA bore unique molecular identifiers. MiXCR, applied by TCRdb to the 5' RACE reads, yields one record per CDR3 protein. The sample includes approximately 470,000 distinct CDR3 sequences, 14% of them seen just once. This clonotype was seen only a few times. This same sample was also part of a study on yellow fever vaccine responses in identical twins. That paper adds: Among the twins, the vaccine T cell response reportedly seemed partly convergent and partly personalized.

The receptor comes from a young woman in good health. Material for sequencing was CD4+ T cells sorted from blood. The chain carries TRBV10-3 and TRBJ2-3; no firm D call. For the CDR3, the DNA is TGTGCCATCAGTGAGTCGGGATCTAGCACAGATACGCAGTATTTT. It is translated as CAISESGSSTDTQYF.